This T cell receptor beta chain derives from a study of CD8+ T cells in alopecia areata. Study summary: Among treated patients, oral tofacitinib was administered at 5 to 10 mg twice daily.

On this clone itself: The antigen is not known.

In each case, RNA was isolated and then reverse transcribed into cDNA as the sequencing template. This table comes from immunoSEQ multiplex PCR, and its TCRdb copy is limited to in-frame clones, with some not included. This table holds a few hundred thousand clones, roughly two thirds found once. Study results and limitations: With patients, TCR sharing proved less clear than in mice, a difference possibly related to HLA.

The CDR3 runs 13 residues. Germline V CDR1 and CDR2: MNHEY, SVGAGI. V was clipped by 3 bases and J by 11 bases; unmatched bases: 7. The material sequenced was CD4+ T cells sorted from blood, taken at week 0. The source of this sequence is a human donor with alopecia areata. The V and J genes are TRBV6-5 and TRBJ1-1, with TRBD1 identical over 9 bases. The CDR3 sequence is CASSYRQGGNAFF. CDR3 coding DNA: TGTGCCAGCAGTTATCGACAGGGGGGGAACGCTTTCTTT.